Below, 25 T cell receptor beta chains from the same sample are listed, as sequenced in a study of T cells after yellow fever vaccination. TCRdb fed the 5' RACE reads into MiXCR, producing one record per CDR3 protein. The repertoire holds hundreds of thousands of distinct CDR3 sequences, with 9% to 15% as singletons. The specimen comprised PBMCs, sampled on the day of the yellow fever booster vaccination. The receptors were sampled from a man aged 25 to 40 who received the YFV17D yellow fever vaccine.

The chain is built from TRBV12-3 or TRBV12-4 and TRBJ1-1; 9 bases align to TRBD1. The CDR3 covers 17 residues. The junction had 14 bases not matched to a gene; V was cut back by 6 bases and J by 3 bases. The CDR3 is CASSPIQGANRYTEAFF. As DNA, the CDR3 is TGTGCCAGCAGCCCCATACAGGGGGCGAATCGGTACACTGAAGCTTTCTTT.

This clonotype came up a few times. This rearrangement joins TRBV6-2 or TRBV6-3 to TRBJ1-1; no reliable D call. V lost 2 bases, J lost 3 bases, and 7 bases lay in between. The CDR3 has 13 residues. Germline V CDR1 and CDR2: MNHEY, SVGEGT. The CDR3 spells CASSYDSDTEAFF. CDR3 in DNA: TGTGCCAGCAGTTACGATTCGGACACTGAAGCTTTCTTT.

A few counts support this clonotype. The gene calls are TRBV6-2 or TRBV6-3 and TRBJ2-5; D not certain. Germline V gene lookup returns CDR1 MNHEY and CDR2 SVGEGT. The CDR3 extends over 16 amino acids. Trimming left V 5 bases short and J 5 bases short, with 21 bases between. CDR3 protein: CASSPGRLTTAETQYF. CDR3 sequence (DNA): TGTGCCAGCAGTCCCGGGCGTCTAACCACGGCTGAGACCCAGTACTTC.

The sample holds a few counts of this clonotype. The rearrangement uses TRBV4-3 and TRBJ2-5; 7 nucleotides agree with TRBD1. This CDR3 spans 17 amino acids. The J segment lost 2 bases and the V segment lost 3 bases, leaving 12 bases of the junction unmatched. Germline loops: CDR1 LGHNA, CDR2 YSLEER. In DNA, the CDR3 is TGCGCCAGCAGCCAGGGACACAGGGGAGCATTACAAGAGACCCAGTACTTC. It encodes CASSQGHRGALQETQYF.

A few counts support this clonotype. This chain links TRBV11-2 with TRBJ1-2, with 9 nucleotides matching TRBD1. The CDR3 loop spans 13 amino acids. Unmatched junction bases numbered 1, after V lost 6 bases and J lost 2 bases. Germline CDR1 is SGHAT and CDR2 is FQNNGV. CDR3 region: CASRGQGNYGYTF. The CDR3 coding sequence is TGTGCCAGCAGAGGACAGGGGAACTATGGCTACACCTTC.

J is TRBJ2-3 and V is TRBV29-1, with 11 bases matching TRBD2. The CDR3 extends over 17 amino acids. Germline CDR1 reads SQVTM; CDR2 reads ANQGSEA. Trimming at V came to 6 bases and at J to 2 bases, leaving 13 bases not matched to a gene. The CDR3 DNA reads TGCAGCGTCGAGGGCGGCGGGACTAGCGGAAACACAGATACGCAGTATTTT. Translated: CSVEGGGTSGNTDTQYF.

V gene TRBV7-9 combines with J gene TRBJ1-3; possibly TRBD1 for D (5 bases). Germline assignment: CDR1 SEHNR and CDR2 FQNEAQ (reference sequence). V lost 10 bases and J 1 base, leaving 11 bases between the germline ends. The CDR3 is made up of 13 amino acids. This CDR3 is CATSTDSGNTIYF. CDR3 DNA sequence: TGTGCCACGTCGACAGATTCTGGAAACACCATATATTTT.

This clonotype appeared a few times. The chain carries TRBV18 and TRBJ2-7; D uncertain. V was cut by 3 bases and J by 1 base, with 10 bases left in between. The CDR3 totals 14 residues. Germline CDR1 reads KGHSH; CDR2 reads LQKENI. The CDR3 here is CASSPYSSSYEQYF. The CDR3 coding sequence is TGTGCCAGCTCACCCTATTCGTCGTCCTACGAGCAGTACTTC.

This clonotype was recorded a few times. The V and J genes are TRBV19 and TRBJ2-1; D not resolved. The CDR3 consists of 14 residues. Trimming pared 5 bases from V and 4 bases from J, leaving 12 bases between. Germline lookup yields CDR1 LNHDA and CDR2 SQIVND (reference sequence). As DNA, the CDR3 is TGTGCCAGTAGTGTTTTAGGGAAGTACAATGAGCAGTTCTTC. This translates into CASSVLGKYNEQFF. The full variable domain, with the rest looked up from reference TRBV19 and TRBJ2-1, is DGGITQSPKYLFRKEGQNVTLSCEQNLNHDAMYWYRQDPGQGLRLIYYSQIVNDFQKGDIAEGYSVSREKKESFPLTVTSAQKNPTAFYLCASSVLGKYNEQFFGPGTRLTVL.

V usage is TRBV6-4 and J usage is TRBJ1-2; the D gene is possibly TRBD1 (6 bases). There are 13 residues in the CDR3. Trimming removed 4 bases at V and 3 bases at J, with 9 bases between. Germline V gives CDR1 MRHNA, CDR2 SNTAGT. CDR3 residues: CASSARTDYGYTF. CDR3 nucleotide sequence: TGTGCCAGCAGTGCCCGGACAGACTATGGCTACACCTTC.

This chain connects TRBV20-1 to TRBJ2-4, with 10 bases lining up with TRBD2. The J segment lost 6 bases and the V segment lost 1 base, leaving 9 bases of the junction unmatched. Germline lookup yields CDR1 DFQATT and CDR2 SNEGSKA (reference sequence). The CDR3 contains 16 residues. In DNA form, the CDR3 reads TGCAGTGCTAGAGCCTTGACTAGCGGGTATCTAAACATTCAGTACTTC. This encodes CSARALTSGYLNIQYF.

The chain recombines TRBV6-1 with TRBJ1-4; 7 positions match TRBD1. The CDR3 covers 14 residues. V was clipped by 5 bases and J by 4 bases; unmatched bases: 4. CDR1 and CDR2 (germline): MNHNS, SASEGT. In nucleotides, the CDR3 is TGTGCCAGCAGTATGCAGGGGGATAATGAAAAACTGTTTTTT. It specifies CASSMQGDNEKLFF.

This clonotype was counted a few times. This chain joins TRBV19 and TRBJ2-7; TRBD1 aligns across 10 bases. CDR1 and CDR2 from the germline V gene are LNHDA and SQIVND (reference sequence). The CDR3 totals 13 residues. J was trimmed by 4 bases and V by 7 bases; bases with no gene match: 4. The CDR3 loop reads CASKGQGLYEQYF. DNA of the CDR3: TGTGCCAGTAAGGGACAGGGGTTGTACGAGCAGTACTTC.

The CDR3 DNA sequence: TGTGCCAGCAGCCCAACGGCGGGGGTAGCGGGAGGGAATGCCTACGAGCAGTACTTC. Translated: CASSPTAGVAGGNAYEQYF. V and J are TRBV7-8 and TRBJ2-7, with TRBD2 identical over 11 bases. CDR1 and CDR2 from the germline V gene are SGHVS and FQNEAQ. Trimming cost V 5 bases and J 2 bases; bases outside gene matches: 17. The CDR3 length is 19 residues. The full variable domain, its missing parts supplied by reference TRBV7-8 and TRBJ2-7, is GAGVSQSPRYKVAKRGQDVALRCDPISGHVSLFWYQQALGQGPEFLTYFQNEAQLDKSGLPSDRFFAERPEGSVSTLKIQRTQQEDSAVYLCASSPTAGVAGGNAYEQYFGPGTRLTVT.

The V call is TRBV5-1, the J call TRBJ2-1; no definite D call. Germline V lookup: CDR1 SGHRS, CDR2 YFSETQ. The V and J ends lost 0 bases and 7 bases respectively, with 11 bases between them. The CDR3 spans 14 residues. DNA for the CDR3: TGCGCCAGCAGCTTGGAGTCCATTTCGAATGAGCAGTTCTTC. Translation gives CASSLESISNEQFF.

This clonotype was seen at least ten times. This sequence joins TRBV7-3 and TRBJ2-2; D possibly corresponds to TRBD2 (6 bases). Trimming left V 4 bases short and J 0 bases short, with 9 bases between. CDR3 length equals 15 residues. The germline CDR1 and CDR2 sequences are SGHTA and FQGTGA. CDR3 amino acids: CASSSAGTNTGELFF. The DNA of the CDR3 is TGTGCCAGCAGCTCGGCGGGAACGAACACCGGGGAGCTGTTTTTT.

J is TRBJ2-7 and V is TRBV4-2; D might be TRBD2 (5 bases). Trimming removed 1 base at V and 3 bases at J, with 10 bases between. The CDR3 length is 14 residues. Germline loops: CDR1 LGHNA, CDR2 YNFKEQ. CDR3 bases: TGTGCCAGCAGCCAAGCATGGGGAGACTACGAGCAGTACTTC. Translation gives CASSQAWGDYEQYF.

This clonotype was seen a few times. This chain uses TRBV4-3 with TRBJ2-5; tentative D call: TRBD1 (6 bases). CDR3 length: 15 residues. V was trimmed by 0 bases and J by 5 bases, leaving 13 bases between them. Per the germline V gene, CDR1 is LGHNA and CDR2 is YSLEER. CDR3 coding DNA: TGCGCCAGCAGCCAAGAAATCCAGGGGATGGAGACCCAGTACTTC. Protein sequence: CASSQEIQGMETQYF.

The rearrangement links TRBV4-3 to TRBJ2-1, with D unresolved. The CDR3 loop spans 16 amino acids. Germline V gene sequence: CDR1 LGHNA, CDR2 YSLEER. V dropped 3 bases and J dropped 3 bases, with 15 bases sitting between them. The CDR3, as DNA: TGCGCCAGCAGCCAGAAGGGCGCGTCCGGCTACAATGAGCAGTTCTTC. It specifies CASSQKGASGYNEQFF.

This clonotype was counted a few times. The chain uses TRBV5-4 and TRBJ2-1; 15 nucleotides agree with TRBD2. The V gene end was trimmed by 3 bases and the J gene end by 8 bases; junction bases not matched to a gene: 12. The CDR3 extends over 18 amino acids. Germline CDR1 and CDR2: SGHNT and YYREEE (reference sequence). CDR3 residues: CASSSTGLAGGAMDEQFF. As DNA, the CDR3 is TGTGCCAGCAGCTCCACGGGACTAGCGGGAGGCGCCATGGATGAGCAGTTCTTC.

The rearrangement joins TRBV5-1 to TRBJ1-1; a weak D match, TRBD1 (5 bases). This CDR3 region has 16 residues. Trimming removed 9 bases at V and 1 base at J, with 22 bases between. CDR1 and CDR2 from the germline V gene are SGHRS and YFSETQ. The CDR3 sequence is CAIKTDPGLANTEAFF. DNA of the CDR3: TGCGCCATCAAGACAGACCCGGGATTGGCGAACACTGAAGCTTTCTTT.

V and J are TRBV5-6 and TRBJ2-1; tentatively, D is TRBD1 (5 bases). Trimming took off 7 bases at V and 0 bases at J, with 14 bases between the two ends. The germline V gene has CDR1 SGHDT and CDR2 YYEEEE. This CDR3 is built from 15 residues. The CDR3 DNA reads TGTGCCAGCCTCTCGACAGTAAGCTCCTACAATGAGCAGTTCTTC. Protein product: CASLSTVSSYNEQFF. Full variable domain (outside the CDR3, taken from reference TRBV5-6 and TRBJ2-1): DAGVTQSPTHLIKTRGQQVTLRCSPKSGHDTVSWYQQALGQGPQFIFQYYEEEERQRGNFPDRFSGHQFPNYSSELNVNALLLGDSALYLCASLSTVSSYNEQFFGPGTRLTVL.

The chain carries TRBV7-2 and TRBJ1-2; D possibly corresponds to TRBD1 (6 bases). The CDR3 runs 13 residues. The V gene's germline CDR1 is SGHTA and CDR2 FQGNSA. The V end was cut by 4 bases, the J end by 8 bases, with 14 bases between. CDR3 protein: CASSSLQGKGYTF. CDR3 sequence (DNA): TGTGCCAGCAGCTCACTACAGGGAAAAGGCTACACCTTC.

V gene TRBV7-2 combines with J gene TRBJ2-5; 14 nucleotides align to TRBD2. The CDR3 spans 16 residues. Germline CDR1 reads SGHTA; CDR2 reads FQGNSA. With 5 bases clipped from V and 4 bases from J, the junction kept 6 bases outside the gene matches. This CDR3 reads CASSAGLAGGSETQYF. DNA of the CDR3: TGTGCCAGCAGCGCAGGACTAGCGGGAGGATCAGAGACCCAGTACTTC.

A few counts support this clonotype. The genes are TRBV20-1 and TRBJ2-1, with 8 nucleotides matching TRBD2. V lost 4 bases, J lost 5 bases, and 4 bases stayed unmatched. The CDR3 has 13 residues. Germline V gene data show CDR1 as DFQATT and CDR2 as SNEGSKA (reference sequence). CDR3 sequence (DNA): TGCAGTGCTACTAGCGGGCTCAACAATGAGCAGTTCTTC. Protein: CSATSGLNNEQFF.